This T cell receptor (beta chain) was retrieved from a study of cytomegalovirus exposure and HLA in healthy donors. Study outcomes and limitations: Using the classifier, cytomegalovirus status was reportedly diagnosed with high specificity and sensitivity. Most TCR sequences were rare, but some public TCRs occurred in many donors. In a later analysis, first-cohort TCR clusters were found to tend to co-occur in the 95 to 150 validation repertoires.

Trimming cost V 10 bases and J 5 bases; bases outside gene matches: 8. Per germline, CDR1 SNHLY and CDR2 FYNNEI. There are 13 residues in the CDR3. An approximately 130-subject validation cohort, separate from the approximately 720-subject first cohort, supplied the donors. Comment on this clone: The antigen remains undetermined.

Method: immunoSEQ multiplex PCR; TCRdb's copy keeps in-frame clones and lacks some. The table has some 140,000 clones, 84% seen once. The TCR originated in a woman aged 25 to 39 in good health and CMV-seronegative. Sequenced: PBMCs. The chain is built from TRBV2 and TRBJ1-2; 9 nucleotides agree with TRBD1. The CDR3 reads CATLGQGRYGYTF. CDR3 DNA: TGTGCCACCCTGGGACAGGGTAGGTATGGCTACACCTTC.